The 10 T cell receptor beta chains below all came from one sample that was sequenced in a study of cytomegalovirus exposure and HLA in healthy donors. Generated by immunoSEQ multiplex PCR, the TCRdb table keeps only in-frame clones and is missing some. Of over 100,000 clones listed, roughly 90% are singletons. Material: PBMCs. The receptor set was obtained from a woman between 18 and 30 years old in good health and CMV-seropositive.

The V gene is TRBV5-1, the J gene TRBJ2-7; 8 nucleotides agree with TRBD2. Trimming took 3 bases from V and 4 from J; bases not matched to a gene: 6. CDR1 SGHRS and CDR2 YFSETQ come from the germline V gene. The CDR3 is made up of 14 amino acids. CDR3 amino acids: CASSSGTSPYEQYF. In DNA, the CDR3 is TGCGCCAGCAGCTCCGGGACTAGTCCTTACGAGCAGTACTTC.

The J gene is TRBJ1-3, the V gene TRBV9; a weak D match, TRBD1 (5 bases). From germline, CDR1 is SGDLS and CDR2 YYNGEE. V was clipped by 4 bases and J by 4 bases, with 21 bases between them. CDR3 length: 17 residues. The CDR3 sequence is CASSPTTFGGSGNTIYF. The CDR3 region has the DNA TGTGCCAGCAGCCCCACTACCTTTGGGGGGTCGGGAAACACCATATATTTT. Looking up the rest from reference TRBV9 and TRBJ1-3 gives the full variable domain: DSGVTQTPKHLITATGQRVTLRCSPRSGDLSVYWYQQSLDQGLQFLIQYYNGEERAKGNILERFSAQQFPDLHSELNLSSLELGDSALYFCASSPTTFGGSGNTIYFGEGSWLTVV.

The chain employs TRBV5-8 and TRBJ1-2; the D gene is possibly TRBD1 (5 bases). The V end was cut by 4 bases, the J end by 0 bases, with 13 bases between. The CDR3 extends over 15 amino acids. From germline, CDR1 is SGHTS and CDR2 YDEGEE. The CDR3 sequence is CASSKSPTANYGYTF. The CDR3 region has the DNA TGTGCCAGCAGCAAGAGCCCGACAGCTAACTATGGCTACACCTTC. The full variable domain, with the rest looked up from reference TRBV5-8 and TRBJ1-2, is EAGVTQSPTHLIKTRGQQATLRCSPISGHTSVYWYQQALGLGLQFLLWYDEGEERNRGNFPPRFSGRQFPNYSSELNVNALELEDSALYLCASSKSPTANYGYTFGSGTRLTVV.

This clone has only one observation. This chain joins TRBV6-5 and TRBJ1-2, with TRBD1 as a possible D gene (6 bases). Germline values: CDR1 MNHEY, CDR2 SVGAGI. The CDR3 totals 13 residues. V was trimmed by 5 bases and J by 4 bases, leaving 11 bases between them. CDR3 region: CASSRTGSYGYTF. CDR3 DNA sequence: TGTGCCAGCAGTCGCACAGGGAGCTATGGCTACACCTTC.

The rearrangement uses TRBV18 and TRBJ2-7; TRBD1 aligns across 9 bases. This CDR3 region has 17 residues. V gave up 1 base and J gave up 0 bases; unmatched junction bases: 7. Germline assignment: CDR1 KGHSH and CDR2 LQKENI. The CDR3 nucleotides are TGTGCCAGCTCACCACTCGAGGGACAGGGACTCTCCTACGAGCAGTACTTC. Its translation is CASSPLEGQGLSYEQYF.

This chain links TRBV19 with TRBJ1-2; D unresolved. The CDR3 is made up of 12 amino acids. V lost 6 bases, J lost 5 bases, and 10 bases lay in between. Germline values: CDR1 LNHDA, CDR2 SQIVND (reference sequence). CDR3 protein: CASRAEGYGYTF. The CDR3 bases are TGTGCCAGTAGAGCGGAAGGATATGGCTACACCTTC.

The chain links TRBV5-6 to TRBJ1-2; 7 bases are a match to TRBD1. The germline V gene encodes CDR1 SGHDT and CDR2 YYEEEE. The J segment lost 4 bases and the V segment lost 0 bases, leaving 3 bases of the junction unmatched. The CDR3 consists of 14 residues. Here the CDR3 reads CASSLERGLYGYTF. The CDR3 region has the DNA TGTGCCAGCAGCTTGGAAAGGGGGCTCTATGGCTACACCTTC.

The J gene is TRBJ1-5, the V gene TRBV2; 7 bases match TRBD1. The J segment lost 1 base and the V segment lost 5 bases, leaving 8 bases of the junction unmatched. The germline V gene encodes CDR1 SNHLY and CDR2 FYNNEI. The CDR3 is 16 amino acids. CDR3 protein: CASSFQGGGSNQPQHF. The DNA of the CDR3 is TGTGCCAGCAGTTTTCAGGGGGGAGGCAGCAATCAGCCCCAGCATTTT.

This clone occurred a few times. CDR3 in DNA: TGTGCCTGGACAGGGGGGCGATATGGCTACACCTTC. It is translated as CAWTGGRYGYTF. V and J are TRBV30 and TRBJ1-2; 7 bases align to TRBD1. CDR1 GTSNPN and CDR2 SVGIG come from the germline V gene (reference sequence). The CDR3 contains 12 residues. V was pared by 4 bases and J by 5 bases, with 4 bases of the junction left unmatched.

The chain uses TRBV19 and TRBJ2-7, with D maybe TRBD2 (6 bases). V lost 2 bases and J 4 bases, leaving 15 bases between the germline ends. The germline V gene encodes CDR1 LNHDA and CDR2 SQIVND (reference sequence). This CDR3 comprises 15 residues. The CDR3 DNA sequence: TGTGCCAGTAGTATACGGCTAGCGAGACTATACGAGCAGTACTTC. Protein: CASSIRLARLYEQYF.